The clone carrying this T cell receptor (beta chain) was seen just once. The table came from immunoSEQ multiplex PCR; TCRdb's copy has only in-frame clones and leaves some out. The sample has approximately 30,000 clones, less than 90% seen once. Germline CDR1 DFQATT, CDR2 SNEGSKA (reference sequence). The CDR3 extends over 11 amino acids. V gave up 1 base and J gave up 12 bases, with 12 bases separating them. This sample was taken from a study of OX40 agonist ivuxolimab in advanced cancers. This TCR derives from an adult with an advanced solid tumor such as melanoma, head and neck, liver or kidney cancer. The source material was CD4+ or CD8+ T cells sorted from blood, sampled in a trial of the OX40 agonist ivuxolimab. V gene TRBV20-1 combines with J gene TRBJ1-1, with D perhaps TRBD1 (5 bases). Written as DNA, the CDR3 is TGCAGTGCTAGAGGACAGAAATCTACTTTCTTT. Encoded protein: CSARGQKSTFF.